The clone carrying this TCR beta chain was counted ten times or more. TCRbeta library preparation incorporated unique molecular identifiers. TCRdb fed the PCR reads into MiXCR, producing one record per CDR3 protein. The sample carries more than 85,000 distinct CDR3 sequences, 10% recorded once. Germline V gene data show CDR1 as SQVTM and CDR2 as ANQGSEA. V lost 6 bases and J 7 bases, leaving 9 bases between the germline ends. This CDR3 contains 10 residues. The sample belongs to a study of T-cell reconstitution after alpha-beta-depleted transplantation in children. The source of this sequence is a human donor who donated a stem cell graft to a child with acute lymphoblastic leukemia. The rearrangement links TRBV29-1 to TRBJ1-1; TRBD1 might be the D (6 bases). This specimen was PBMCs from the stem cell graft donor, taken from the stem cell graft. DNA of the CDR3: TGCAGCGTAGAGGGGGTTGAAGCTTTCTTT. Its translation: CSVEGVEAFF.